This record covers a single T cell receptor (beta chain). Antigen: not known. The table came from immunoSEQ multiplex PCR; TCRdb's copy has only in-frame clones and leaves some out. The sample has roughly 14,000 clones; about 90% are singletons. The sample originates from a study of radiotherapy plus CTLA-4 blockade in lung cancer. Findings of the study overall: After radiotherapy and ipilimumab, tumor-derived clones expanded in peripheral blood.

Trimming pared 5 bases from V and 2 bases from J, leaving 12 bases between. Germline lookup yields CDR1 SGHAT and CDR2 FQNNGV. CDR3 length: 14 residues. Specimen: peripheral blood, collected from a patient treated with radiotherapy plus ipilimumab. The clonotype originates from a human donor with non-small cell lung cancer that progressed on radiotherapy plus ipilimumab. Some clones in this sample may be carry-over from other donors' samples. This sequence joins TRBV11-2 and TRBJ1-2; no clear D gene. CDR3 region: CASSPRAGNYGYTF. The CDR3 DNA follows: TGTGCCAGCAGCCCCCGAGCGGGGAACTATGGCTACACCTTC. Looking up the rest from reference TRBV11-2 and TRBJ1-2 gives the full variable domain: EAGVAQSPRYKIIEKRQSVAFWCNPISGHATLYWYQQILGQGPKLLIQFQNNGVVDDSQLPKDRFSAERLKGVDSTLKIQPAKLEDSAVYLCASSPRAGNYGYTFGSGTRLTVV.